Below, one T cell receptor (beta chain) is given with its context. Its target antigen remains unknown. No much larger clone is present one base from it, and per-base qualities are unavailable. The cohort consisted of some 730 healthy bone marrow donors. All cohort members were sampled while nominally healthy, although unrecorded immune exposures were likely present. The donor was CMV seronegative and was included in the group of about 400 seronegative cohort members. A peripheral blood sample was collected from each donor, and TCR beta sequencing was performed on peripheral blood mononuclear cells. Genomic DNA extraction from the blood cell samples was performed with the Qiagen DNeasy Blood Extraction Kit. The CDR3 numbers 15 residues from cysteine through phenylalanine. Only the CDR3 region is kept as DNA, spanning 45 bases read in frame from base 1. This specimen belongs to a study of cytomegalovirus exposure and HLA in healthy donors (dated by TCRdb to between 2016 and 2019). Background on the whole study: According to an earlier analysis of a few hundred of the donors, about 179 million T cells yielded roughly 110 million unique TCR beta sequences and roughly 280 Gb of sequence data. Roughly 300 gigabases of sequencing data and 70 million to 100 million unique TCR sequences were included in an early release covering around 650 HLA-typed donors. Among the roughly 400 genotyped donors, approximately 76% belonged to the genetic ancestry cluster associated with self-reported Caucasian donors. The aim of the study was to test whether cataloging public T cell receptors could identify signatures of past pathogen exposure. The T cell repertoires of some 700 subjects were profiled by immunosequencing and related to cytomegalovirus serostatus. A separate validation cohort of more than 100 different subjects was used in addition to the approximately 700-subject first cohort. To predict cytomegalovirus infection status, the study brought together high-throughput TCR immunosequencing, statistical association of individual TCRs with disease status, and machine learning. In a later analysis, previously published TCR beta repertoires from some 640 donors were re-analyzed and high-resolution HLA genotyping was added so that TCR occurrence patterns could be studied. Rather than using new phenotypic data, the later analysis identified candidate immune exposures from TCR beta sequences and from how often those sequences occurred across donors. An earlier analysis of 500 to 750 of the donors applied high-throughput TCR beta sequencing to assess whether each TCR beta V gene segment acted as functional or pseudogenic. Alongside the repertoire data, information on donor age, sex, ethnicity and CMV serostatus was compiled. In a later genetic analysis, genome-wide SNP genotypes for about three fifths of the roughly 670 donors were used, and that subset was treated as a discovery cohort. All discovery cohort repertoires had been generated on a single sequencing platform. HLA typing included class I and class II loci at four-digit resolution. The number of donors typed differed by locus, with about 620-630 for A, B, C, DRB1 and DQB1, more than 500 for DQA1, under 610 for DPA1, and some 440 for DPB1. A handful of DR-DQ haplotypes were handled as single units for association and clustering because linkage in the cohort was strong. Among 300 to 500 genotyped donors of the cohort, an average of roughly 230,000 unique TCR beta nucleotide sequences was sequenced per donor, of which about 19% were non-productive.

Libraries were built with the immunoSEQ multiplex PCR assay. For the multiplex PCR, a mixture combining 60 forward primers for TCR Vbeta segments and 13 reverse primers for TCR Jbeta segments was used. A multiplex PCR assay on genomic DNA amplified the CDR3 region of rearranged TCR beta genes. The Illumina HiSeq System was used to sequence the amplified TCR beta libraries as 87-base-pair reads. The paper's processing steps were these. A later analysis tallied 75 million to 95 million unique TCR beta chains across the 700 or so repertoires, and roughly 11 million of those chains were shared by two or more donors. Raw reads were error-corrected and collapsed into unique sequences with a nearest-neighbor algorithm that merged closely related sequences to remove PCR and sequencing errors. V, D and J gene segments were assigned by aligning CDR3 sequences to IMGT reference sequences. For a sequence to be retained, a match of at least six nucleotides was required to both a V gene segment and a J gene segment. A rearrangement was called productive if the CDR3 had no stop codons and remained in frame with V and J, and every other rearrangement was called non-productive. Following IMGT convention, CDR3 was defined as the stretch from the second conserved V-encoded cysteine up to the conserved J-encoded phenylalanine. In an earlier analysis of more than 550 of the donors, sequences lacking an unambiguous match to a single V gene segment were excluded. In an earlier analysis of 450 to 700 of the donors, V segments were called functional above 56.7% productive rearrangements and were called segregating when the between-donor standard deviation exceeded 5%. A statistical classification framework was built for diagnosing cytomegalovirus status from the catalog of TCR beta chain sequences. V and J gene assignment, in a later analysis, came from comparing TCR nucleotide sequences with IMGT/GENE-DB human TR gene sequences. In a later analysis, CDR3 sequences and most-parsimonious VDJ recombination scenarios were assigned using the TCRdist pipeline. In a later analysis, each TCR beta chain was defined by its CDR3 amino acid sequence together with its V-gene family, and reads lacking a unique V-gene family were excluded. As a way to deal with suspected cross-contamination and a sequencing artifact, a later analysis dropped under 600 nucleotide sequences that were highly shared and had low generation probability. For each public chain, a later analysis derived a clonal expansion index from normalized ranks of inferred template counts within each repertoire. Generation probabilities in a later analysis came from a VDJ recombination model fitted to out-of-frame rearrangements, and those results were checked against IGoR. Hypergeometric tests were used in a later analysis to score TCR-TCR, TCR-HLA and TCR-CMV co-occurrence, with a repertoire-size bias correction applied to the TCR pairs. False discovery rates were estimated in a later analysis by permuting HLA or CMV assignments 20 times. A later analysis grouped co-occurring TCRs with DBSCAN, adding TCRdist sequence similarity when clustering within HLA-allele-positive subsets. Co-occurrence clustering excluded repertoires with fewer than 30,000 or more than 120,000 public chains, plus five with anomalous nucleotide sharing. The immuneACCESS repertoire file appears here via TCRdb, limited to in-frame rearrangements. These files lack a portion of the clones; in checked studies, under half of the deficit traces to unresolved V genes, and the cause of the others is not known. Clonal size and the V and J genes are those of that table, whereas D and trimming came from the DNA. The sample table contains about 98,000 clones; only one count was recorded for 81% of them. The top ten clones comprise about 1.5% of the sample.

Broad study findings and their caveats: Only TCR beta chains were sequenced in this cohort, and the absence of alpha or paired-chain data limited detectable features. According to a later analysis, most CMV-associated TCR beta chains appeared to be HLA-restricted, and the HLA associations seemed to be driven largely by CMV exposure. The presence/absence analyses assumed that sequencing depth was roughly uniform across donors, and that assumption may not be true. When HLA alleles, especially DR and DQ, strongly co-occurred, attributing TCR associations to individual alleles was difficult. The classifier was reported to diagnose cytomegalovirus status with high specificity and sensitivity in both the original cohort and the validation cohort. In a later analysis, some 18,000 TCR beta sequences were associated with specific HLA alleles at a false discovery rate of 0.05. Compared with equally common non-associated chains, HLA-associated TCR beta chains in a later analysis were more clonally expanded and had lower generation probabilities. According to a later analysis, TCR association rates differed among HLA loci, with DRB1 alleles showing the most associated TCRs and HLA-C alleles showing the fewest. The study gave a list of some 150 TCR beta chains associated with cytomegalovirus. A later analysis reported that several top co-occurrence clusters appeared linked to parvovirus B19, influenza, CMV and Epstein-Barr virus. Correlated functional status among segregating V segments might reflect linkage disequilibrium, but an unknown experimental factor could not be ruled out. Because the 87-base-pair reads could not distinguish some IMGT-functional V segments, including TRBV6-2 and TRBV6-3, those segments were excluded. Across donors, most TCR sequences were observed very rarely, whereas some public TCRs were present in many individuals. The sequencing pipeline was judged likely to have produced a cluster of highly shared sequence variants as a technical artifact. Because HLA typing was missing for some donors at each locus, association tests included only the typed subset. A later genetic analysis associated a missense DCLRE1C variant with V-gene and J-gene trimming of TCR beta chains, and an independent cohort replicated the association. A further reported finding was that TCR beta sequences accurately predicted the HLA-A and HLA-B alleles for most subjects in the first cohort. Some 16 rarely observed V segments, including chromosome 9 orphons, were excluded from the earlier analysis of approximately 500 of the donors because counts were too low. A few of the identified cytomegalovirus-associated TCR beta chains were confirmed in vitro to be specific for cytomegalovirus antigens. Immune exposure information for the cohort was limited to CMV serostatus. In a later genetic analysis, fewer N-insertions in productive TCRs were reported among donors in an Asian-associated ancestry cluster than the roughly 640-donor mean. In an earlier analysis of about 550 of the donors, most TCR beta V segments were observed in productive rearrangements about 90% or about 30% of the time, broadly matching IMGT annotations. According to the authors, the approach could potentially be generalized to other disease states and immunological phenotypes.

This receptor was identified in a man in his forties or fifties in good health and CMV-seronegative. Sequencing was done on a sample of PBMCs. Recombination linked TRBV21-1 to TRBJ2-3; no DNA check was done on the table's D call, TRBD1. TRBV21-1 is an annotated pseudogene. Here the CDR3 is given as CASSLRDRGTDTQYF. The nucleotide sequence reads TGTGCCAGCAGCCTCCGGGACAGGGGTACAGATACGCAGTATTTT.